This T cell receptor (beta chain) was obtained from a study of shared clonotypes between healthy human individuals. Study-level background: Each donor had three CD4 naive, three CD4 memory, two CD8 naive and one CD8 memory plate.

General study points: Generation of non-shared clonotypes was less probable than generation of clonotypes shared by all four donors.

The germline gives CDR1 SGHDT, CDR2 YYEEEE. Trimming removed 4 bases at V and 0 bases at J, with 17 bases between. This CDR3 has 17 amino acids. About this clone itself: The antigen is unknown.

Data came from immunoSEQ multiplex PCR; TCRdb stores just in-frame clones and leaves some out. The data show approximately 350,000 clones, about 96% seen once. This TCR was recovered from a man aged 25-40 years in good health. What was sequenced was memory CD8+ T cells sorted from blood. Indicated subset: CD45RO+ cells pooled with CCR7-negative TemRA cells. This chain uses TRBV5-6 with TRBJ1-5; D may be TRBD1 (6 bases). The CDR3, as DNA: TGTGCCAGCAGCCTACGGACCGGACAGCATAGCAATCAGCCCCAGCATTTT. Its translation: CASSLRTGQHSNQPQHF.